This is a list of T cell receptor beta chains from one sample in a study of T cells in localized non-small cell lung cancer. Sequenced by immunoSEQ multiplex PCR; TCRdb stores in-frame clones only, minus some. The profile shows about 70,000 clones, roughly nine tenths of them singletons. The source material was peripheral blood, sampled before any cancer treatment. The receptors stem from a male donor aged 60 or over with stage III squamous cell lung carcinoma. Each CDR3 is given with its conserved first and last residue. Each record gives: CDR3 protein, CDR3 DNA, clone size, J gene, D gene, V gene, CDR3 length. A D gene is named only where the DNA matches it firmly. The size field is filled for only some rows; it gives once, few, many or a size class.

CASTPTSGYYNEQFF,TGTGCCAGCACCCCGACTAGCGGGTACTACAATGAGCAGTTCTTC,few,TRBJ2-1,TRBD2,TRBV28,15
CASSTRTSGARETQYF,TGTGCCAGTAGTACCCGGACTAGCGGGGCTCGAGAGACCCAGTACTTC,NA,TRBJ2-5,TRBD2,TRBV19,16
CASSPQGYTGELFF,TGTGCCAGCAGTCCCCAGGGTTACACCGGGGAGCTGTTTTTT,NA,TRBJ2-2,NA,TRBV27,14
CASSLDRQSNEKLFF,TGTGCCAGCAGCTTAGACCGACAGAGTAATGAAAAACTGTTTTTT,NA,TRBJ1-4,NA,TRBV7-6,15
CASSPDRSSGNTIYF,TGTGCCAGCAGTCCTGACAGGAGCTCTGGAAACACCATATATTTT,NA,TRBJ1-3,NA,TRBV6-5,15
CASSLWGDQPQHF,TGTGCCAGCAGCTTATGGGGTGATCAGCCCCAGCATTTT,NA,TRBJ1-5,NA,TRBV7-9,13
CASSQEANNSPLHF,TGTGCCAGCAGTCAAGAGGCGAATAATTCACCCCTCCACTTT,NA,TRBJ1-6,NA,TRBV7-9,14
CASSWDRANEQFF,TGTGCCAGCAGCTGGGACAGAGCCAATGAGCAGTTCTTC,NA,TRBJ2-1,TRBD1,TRBV5-4,13
CASSLSGERSPLHF,TGTGCCAGCAGCCTATCAGGCGAAAGGTCACCCCTCCACTTT,NA,TRBJ1-6,NA,TRBV7-9,14
CASSRLIKTGGSNQPQHF,TGTGCCAGCAGTCGGTTGATCAAGACTGGAGGCAGCAATCAGCCCCAGCATTTT,NA,TRBJ1-5,NA,TRBV5-6,18
CASSLEVWGSDTQYF,TGTGCCAGCAGCTTAGAGGTTTGGGGTTCAGATACGCAGTATTTT,once,TRBJ2-3,NA,TRBV7-8,15
CSVDPGTGGSNEKLFF,TGCAGCGTTGACCCCGGGACAGGGGGATCTAATGAAAAACTGTTTTTT,NA,TRBJ1-4,TRBD1,TRBV29-1,16
CASSKQGRETQYF,TGTGCCAGCAGTAAACAGGGTCGGGAGACCCAGTACTTC,NA,TRBJ2-5,NA,TRBV28,13
CASSDSSYTEAFF,TGTGCCAGCAGCGACAGTTCCTACACTGAAGCTTTCTTT,NA,TRBJ1-1,NA,TRBV7-9,13
CASSPGTGWYNEQFF,TGTGCCAGCTCACCGGGGACAGGGTGGTACAATGAGCAGTTCTTC,NA,TRBJ2-1,TRBD1,TRBV18,15
CASSEYGSSGNTIYF,TGCGCCAGCAGTGAGTATGGCTCCTCTGGAAACACCATATATTTT,NA,TRBJ1-3,NA,TRBV10-1,15
CASSPRTGNNSPLHF,TGTGCCAGCTCACCCAGGACAGGGAACAATTCACCCCTCCACTTT,NA,TRBJ1-6,TRBD1,TRBV18,15
CASSLDVGRGTEAFF,TGCGCCAGCAGCTTGGATGTGGGGCGAGGCACTGAAGCTTTCTTT,NA,TRBJ1-1,NA,TRBV5-1,15
CASSPPFINEQFF,TGTGCCAGCAGCCCCCCCTTTATCAATGAGCAGTTCTTC,NA,TRBJ2-1,NA,TRBV5-4,13
CASSLSRQGHEQYF,TGTGCCAGCAGCTTATCTCGTCAGGGCCACGAGCAGTACTTC,once,TRBJ2-7,NA,TRBV11-2,14
CAWSPGLGDTQYF,TGTGCCTGGAGTCCAGGGTTGGGGGATACGCAGTATTTT,NA,TRBJ2-3,NA,TRBV30,13
CASSFGGGDLTDTQYF,TGTGCCAGCAGTTTCGGAGGGGGGGACCTCACAGATACGCAGTATTTT,once,TRBJ2-3,NA,TRBV28,16
CASSQGRTDYNEQFF,TGTGCCAGCAGCCAAGGGAGGACTGACTACAATGAGCAGTTCTTC,NA,TRBJ2-1,NA,TRBV4-2,15
CASSSTQARGTEAFF,TGCGCCAGCAGCTCGACCCAGGCTAGGGGCACTGAAGCTTTCTTT,NA,TRBJ1-1,NA,TRBV5-1,15
CASSLGALDRSPLHF,TGTGCCAGCAGCTTAGGGGCATTGGACAGATCACCCCTCCACTTT,once,TRBJ1-6,NA,TRBV7-2,15
CASSLDPESTDTQYF,TGTGCCAGCAGCTTAGATCCGGAATCCACAGATACGCAGTATTTT,NA,TRBJ2-3,NA,TRBV11-2,15
CASSSGTGLYNEQFF,TGCGCCAGCAGCTCCGGGACAGGGCTTTACAATGAGCAGTTCTTC,NA,TRBJ2-1,TRBD1,TRBV10-1,15
CASSPESASGGLYNEQFF,TGCGCCAGCAGTCCAGAGTCGGCTAGCGGGGGCCTTTACAATGAGCAGTTCTTC,NA,TRBJ2-1,TRBD2,TRBV4-3,18
CASSQGEGRSPLHF,TGTGCCAGCAGCCAAGGGGAGGGGAGGTCACCCCTCCACTTT,few,TRBJ1-6,NA,TRBV4-2,14
CASRQGARGNTIYF,TGTGCCAGCAGGCAGGGGGCGCGAGGAAACACCATATATTTT,NA,TRBJ1-3,TRBD1,TRBV6-6,14
CASSWGQGNSPLHF,TGCGCCAGCAGCTGGGGACAGGGGAATTCACCCCTCCACTTT,few,TRBJ1-6,TRBD1,TRBV5-1,14
CATFRADGATYEQYF,TGTGCCACCTTCAGGGCAGACGGTGCCACCTACGAGCAGTACTTC,NA,TRBJ2-7,NA,TRBV10-3,15
CASTSDGGPIGELFF,TGTGCCAGCACCTCGGATGGGGGGCCTATCGGGGAGCTGTTTTTT,NA,TRBJ2-2,NA,TRBV7-2,15
CASTQGPGTEAFF,TGTGCCAGTACACAGGGGCCGGGCACTGAAGCTTTCTTT,NA,TRBJ1-1,TRBD1,TRBV19,13
CSVRQGPEAFF,TGCAGCGTTCGACAGGGACCTGAAGCTTTCTTT,NA,TRBJ1-1,TRBD1,TRBV29-1,11
CASSPTQWGSTYEQYF,TGCGCCAGCAGCCCCACGCAATGGGGATCAACCTACGAGCAGTACTTC,NA,TRBJ2-7,NA,TRBV4-1,16
CASSYRRTYEQYF,TGTGCCAGCAGTTACCGGCGGACCTACGAGCAGTACTTC,many,TRBJ2-7,NA,TRBV6-5,13
CASRGAGDVTEAFF,TGTGCCAGCAGGGGGGCAGGGGATGTCACTGAAGCTTTCTTT,NA,TRBJ1-1,NA,TRBV6-5,14
CASSYSQETQYF,TGTGCCAGCAGTTACTCTCAAGAGACCCAGTACTTC,NA,TRBJ2-5,NA,TRBV6-5,12
CASRLTSGLTDTQYF,TGTGCCAGCAGGTTGACTAGCGGCCTCACAGATACGCAGTATTTT,once,TRBJ2-3,TRBD2,TRBV7-9,15
CASAPRQGGYGYTF,TGTGCTAGTGCTCCTAGACAGGGTGGCTATGGCTACACCTTC,NA,TRBJ1-2,TRBD1,TRBV12-5,14
CASSPRGSGGETGELFF,TGTGCCAGCAGCCCCCGGGGTAGCGGGGGAGAAACCGGGGAGCTGTTTTTT,NA,TRBJ2-2,TRBD2,TRBV9,17